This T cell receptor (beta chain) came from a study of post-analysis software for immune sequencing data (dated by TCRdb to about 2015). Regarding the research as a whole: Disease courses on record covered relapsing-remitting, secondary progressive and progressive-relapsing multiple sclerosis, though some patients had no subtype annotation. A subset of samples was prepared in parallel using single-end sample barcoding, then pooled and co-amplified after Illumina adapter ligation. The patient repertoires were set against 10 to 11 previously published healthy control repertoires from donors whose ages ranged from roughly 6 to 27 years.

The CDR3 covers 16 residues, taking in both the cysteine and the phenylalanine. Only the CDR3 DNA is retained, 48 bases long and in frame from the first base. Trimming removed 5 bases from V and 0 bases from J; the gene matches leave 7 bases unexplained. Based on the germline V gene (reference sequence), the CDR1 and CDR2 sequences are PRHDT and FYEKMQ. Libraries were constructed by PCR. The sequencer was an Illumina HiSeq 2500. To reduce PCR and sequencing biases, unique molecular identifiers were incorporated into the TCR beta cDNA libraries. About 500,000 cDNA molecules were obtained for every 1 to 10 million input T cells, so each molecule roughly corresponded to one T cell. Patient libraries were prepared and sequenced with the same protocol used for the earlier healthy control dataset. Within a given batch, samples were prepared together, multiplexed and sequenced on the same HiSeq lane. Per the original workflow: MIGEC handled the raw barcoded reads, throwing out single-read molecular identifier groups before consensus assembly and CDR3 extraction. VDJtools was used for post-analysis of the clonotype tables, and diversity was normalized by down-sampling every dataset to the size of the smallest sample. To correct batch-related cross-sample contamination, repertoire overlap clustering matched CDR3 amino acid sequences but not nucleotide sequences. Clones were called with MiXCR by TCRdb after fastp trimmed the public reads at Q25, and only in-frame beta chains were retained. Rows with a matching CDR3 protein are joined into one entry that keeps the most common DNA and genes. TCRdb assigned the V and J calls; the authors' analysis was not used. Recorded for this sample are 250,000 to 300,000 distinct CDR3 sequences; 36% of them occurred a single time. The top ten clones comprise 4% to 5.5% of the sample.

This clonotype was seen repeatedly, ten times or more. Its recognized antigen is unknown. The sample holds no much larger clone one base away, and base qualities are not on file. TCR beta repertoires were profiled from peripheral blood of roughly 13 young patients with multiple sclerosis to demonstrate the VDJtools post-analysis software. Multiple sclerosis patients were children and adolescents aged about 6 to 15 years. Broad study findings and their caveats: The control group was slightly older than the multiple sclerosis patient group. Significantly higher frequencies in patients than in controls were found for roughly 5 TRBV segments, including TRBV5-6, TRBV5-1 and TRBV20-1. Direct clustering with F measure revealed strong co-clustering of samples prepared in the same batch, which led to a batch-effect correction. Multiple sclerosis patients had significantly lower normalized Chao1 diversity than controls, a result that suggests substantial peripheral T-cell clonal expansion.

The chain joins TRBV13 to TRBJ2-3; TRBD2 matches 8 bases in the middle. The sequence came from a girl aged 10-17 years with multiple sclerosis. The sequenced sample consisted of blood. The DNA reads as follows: TGTGCCAGCAGCCCAGGAATAGCGGGGAGCACAGATACGCAGTATTTT. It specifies CASSPGIAGSTDTQYF. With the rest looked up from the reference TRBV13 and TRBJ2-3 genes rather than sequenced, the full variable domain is AAGVIQSPRHLIKEKRETATLKCYPIPRHDTVYWYQQGPGQDPQFLISFYEKMQSDKGSIPDRFSAQQFSDYHSELNMSSLELGDSALYFCASSPGIAGSTDTQYFGPGTRLTVL.